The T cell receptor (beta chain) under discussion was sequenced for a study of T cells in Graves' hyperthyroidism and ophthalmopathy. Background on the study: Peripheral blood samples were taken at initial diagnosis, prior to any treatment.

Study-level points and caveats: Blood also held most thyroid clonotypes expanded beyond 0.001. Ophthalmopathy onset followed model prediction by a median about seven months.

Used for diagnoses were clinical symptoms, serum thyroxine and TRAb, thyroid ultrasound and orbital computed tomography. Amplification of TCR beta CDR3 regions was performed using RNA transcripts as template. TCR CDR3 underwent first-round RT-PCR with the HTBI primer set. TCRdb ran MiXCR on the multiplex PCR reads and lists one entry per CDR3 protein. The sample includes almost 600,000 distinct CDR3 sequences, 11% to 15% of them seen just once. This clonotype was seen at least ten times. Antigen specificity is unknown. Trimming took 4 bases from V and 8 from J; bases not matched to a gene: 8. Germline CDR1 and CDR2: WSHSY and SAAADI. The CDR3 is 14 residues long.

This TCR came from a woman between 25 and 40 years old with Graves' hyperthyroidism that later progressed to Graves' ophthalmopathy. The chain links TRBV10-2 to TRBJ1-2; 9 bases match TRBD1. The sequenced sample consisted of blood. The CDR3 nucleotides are TGCGCCAGCAGTGCGATGGGACAGGGTGTAGGCTACACCTTC. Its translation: CASSAMGQGVGYTF.